Listed below are T cell receptor beta chains from one sample, sequenced in a study of T cell responses to AZD1222 COVID-19 vaccine. Assay used: immunoSEQ multiplex PCR; TCRdb lists only in-frame clones, some missing. The sample contains some 180,000 clones, roughly nine tenths of which appear only once. The source material was peripheral blood, sampled 28 days after the second AZD1222 dose. Receptor source: an adult who received the AZD1222 COVID-19 vaccine. CDR3s include the opening cysteine and the closing phenylalanine or tryptophan. A D gene is named only where the DNA matches it firmly. The size entry is marked missing in some rows and otherwise reads once, few, many or a size class.

CDR3 protein | CDR3 DNA | clone size | J gene | D gene | V gene
CASSLGGTNNEQFF | TGCGCCAGCAGCCTTGGTGGGACTAACAATGAGCAGTTCTTC | . | TRBJ2-1 | TRBD2 | TRBV5-1
CASSLAISRNTEAFF | TGTGCCAGCAGTTTAGCTATCTCGCGTAACACTGAAGCTTTCTTT | . | TRBJ1-1 | . | TRBV28
CASSGDARRHEQYF | TGTGCCAGTAGTGGCGATGCACGCCGCCACGAGCAGTACTTC | . | TRBJ2-7 | . | TRBV19
CASHPSRSGNTIYF | TGTGCCAGCCATCCGTCTCGCTCTGGAAACACCATATATTTT | . | TRBJ1-3 | . | TRBV7-2
CASSFYWGAYEQYF | TGCGCCAGCAGCTTTTATTGGGGTGCCTACGAGCAGTACTTC | once | TRBJ2-7 | . | TRBV5-1
CASSMYETQYF | TGTGCCAGTAGTATGTATGAGACCCAGTACTTC | . | TRBJ2-5 | . | TRBV19
CASSPGQGAGIQYF | TGTGCCAGCAGTCCCGGACAGGGGGCAGGCATTCAGTACTTC | . | TRBJ2-4 | TRBD1 | TRBV6-6
CASSLYGNTEAFF | TGTGCCAGCAGCTTATACGGGAACACTGAAGCTTTCTTT | once | TRBJ1-1 | . | TRBV7-8
CASSLPGTGGTNEKLFF | TGCGCCAGCAGCTTGCCCGGGACAGGAGGTACTAATGAAAAACTGTTTTTT | . | TRBJ1-4 | TRBD1 | TRBV5-1
CASSASGYEQYF | TGCGCCAGCAGCGCTAGCGGCTACGAGCAGTACTTC | . | TRBJ2-7 | TRBD2 | TRBV10-2
CASSQDSGPTDTQYF | TGTGCCAGCTCACAAGATAGCGGACCCACAGATACGCAGTATTTT | once | TRBJ2-3 | . | TRBV18
CASSIPGARGNTIYF | TGTGCCAGTAGTATCCCAGGGGCGCGTGGAAACACCATATATTTT | . | TRBJ1-3 | . | TRBV19
CASSYPGGAFF | TGTGCCAGCAGTTACCCCGGAGGGGCTTTCTTT | . | TRBJ1-1 | . | TRBV6-2/TRBV6-3
CAISELPPAAEAFF | TGTGCCATCAGTGAGTTACCCCCCGCCGCTGAAGCTTTCTTT | . | TRBJ1-1 | . | TRBV10-3
CASSFQGWDYGYTF | TGCGCCAGCAGCTTCCAGGGGTGGGACTATGGCTACACCTTC | . | TRBJ1-2 | . | TRBV5-1
CASSPIPGQGAYGYTF | TGTGCCAGCAGCCCCATCCCCGGACAGGGGGCCTATGGCTACACCTTC | . | TRBJ1-2 | TRBD1 | TRBV2
CASSSYRESYEQYF | TGTGCCAGCAGCTCCTACAGGGAATCCTACGAGCAGTACTTC | . | TRBJ2-7 | . | TRBV11-2
CAWRSQATNEKLFF | TGTGCCTGGAGATCTCAGGCAACTAATGAAAAACTGTTTTTT | . | TRBJ1-4 | . | TRBV30
CASSRTGPDTQYF | TGTGCCAGCAGCAGGACAGGGCCAGATACGCAGTATTTT | . | TRBJ2-3 | TRBD1 | TRBV5-6
CASSSRHASTDTQYF | TGTGCCAGCAGCTCCCGACACGCGAGCACAGATACGCAGTATTTT | . | TRBJ2-3 | . | TRBV7-3
CASSRGASGRFQETQYF | TGTGCCAGCAGCCGGGGCGCTAGCGGGAGGTTCCAAGAGACCCAGTACTTC | few | TRBJ2-5 | TRBD2 | TRBV11-2
CASSAGGSNQPQHF | TGTGCCAGCTCAGCAGGGGGGAGCAATCAGCCCCAGCATTTT | . | TRBJ1-5 | TRBD1 | TRBV18
CASSSGQSLYGYTF | TGCGCCAGCAGTTCGGGACAGTCCCTCTATGGCTACACCTTC | . | TRBJ1-2 | TRBD1 | TRBV5-1